Described below is a single TCR beta chain sequence and its context. The data originate from a study of T cell changes during pregnancy in multiple sclerosis. Sequencing was performed with immunoSEQ multiplex PCR; in TCRdb, only in-frame clones are kept and a portion is missing. Of fewer than 150,000 clones listed, roughly 95% are singletons. CDR3 length equals 15 residues. This specimen was peripheral blood, taken after pregnancy. The chain has TRBV12-2 and TRBJ2-5; TRBD2 is the table's D call and was not checked against the DNA. TRBV12-2 is listed as a pseudogene. The clonotype comes from a female donor with multiple sclerosis, enrolled in a pregnancy study. The DNA of the CDR3 is TGTGCAAGTCGCTTAACGGTGAGGGGGGGAGAGACCCAGTACTTC. Encoded protein: CASRLTVRGGETQYF.